Below are 13 T cell receptor beta chains sequenced from a single sample in a study of Ad26.COV2.S vaccination and SARS-CoV-2 variants. Treatment meaning: roughly 19 received Ad26.COV2.S at low or high dose, single or two shots; several received placebo; per-sample allocation not given. Day 63 after the first vaccine or placebo injection was the time point for sampling. Using immunoSEQ multiplex PCR, the repertoire was profiled, and TCRdb retains in-frame clones only, with some absent. The repertoire includes 300,000 to 400,000 clones, 80% to 90% of them detected once, and about 3% sits in the top ten. The specimen comprised peripheral blood, sampled in a trial of Ad26.COV2.S vaccine versus placebo. The receptors were sampled from a person aged 18-65 years who received the Ad26.COV2.S COVID-19 vaccine or a placebo.

This rearrangement joins TRBV4-3 to TRBJ2-7; D not certain. Trimming removed 2 bases from V and 3 bases from J, with 8 bases in between. Germline assignment: CDR1 LGHNA and CDR2 YSLEER. The CDR3 length is 13 residues. The CDR3 DNA sequence: TGCGCCAGCAGCCAACGACACTACTACGAGCAGTACTTC. It encodes CASSQRHYYEQYF.

The chain couples TRBV7-2 to TRBJ1-4; 8 nucleotides line up with TRBD1. The CDR3 length is 14 residues. CDR1 and CDR2 from the germline V gene are SGHTA and FQGNSA. With 5 bases clipped from V and 7 bases from J, the junction kept 6 bases outside the gene matches. CDR3 region: CASSPTGGGEKLFF. The CDR3 DNA sequence: TGTGCCAGCAGCCCCACAGGGGGGGGTGAAAAACTGTTTTTT. Together with reference TRBV7-2 and TRBJ1-4, the CDR3 gives the full variable domain: GAGVSQSPSNKVTEKGKDVELRCDPISGHTALYWYRQSLGQGLEFLIYFQGNSAPDKSGLPSDRFSAERTGGSVSTLTIQRTQQEDSAVYLCASSPTGGGEKLFFGSGTQLSVL.

This clone was detected a few times. The chain is built from TRBV9 and TRBJ1-6; TRBD1 aligns across 10 bases. The CDR3 has 15 amino acids. Germline CDR1 SGDLS, CDR2 YYNGEE. V lost 3 bases, J lost 6 bases, and 3 bases stayed unmatched. CDR3 in amino acids: CASSGRDRGNSPLHF. The CDR3 bases are TGTGCCAGCAGCGGGAGGGACAGGGGTAATTCACCCCTCCACTTT.

This chain joins TRBV2 and TRBJ1-2; D gene uncertain. The CDR3 covers 14 residues. V dropped 6 bases and J dropped 4 bases, with 15 bases sitting between them. Germline V gene lookup returns CDR1 SNHLY and CDR2 FYNNEI. DNA for the CDR3: TGTGCCAGCAGCGCACCAAAACAACTCTATGGCTACACCTTC. This encodes CASSAPKQLYGYTF.

The gene calls are TRBV27 and TRBJ2-1; TRBD1 aligns across 9 bases. This CDR3 has 15 amino acids. Losses at the gene ends were 7 bases for V and 1 base for J; bases not matched to a gene: 5. CDR1 is MNHEY, CDR2 SMNVEV, per germline (reference sequence). In DNA, the CDR3 is TGTGCCAGCAACGCGGGACAGGGTTCCTACAATGAGCAGTTCTTC. It encodes CASNAGQGSYNEQFF.

This clone was counted a single time. This CDR3 reads CASSGTLDIQYF. The DNA for the CDR3 is TGTGCCAGCAGCGGGACTTTGGACATTCAGTACTTC. V gene TRBV7-8 combines with J gene TRBJ2-4; D possibly corresponds to TRBD2 (6 bases). There are 12 residues in the CDR3. Trimming left V 5 bases short and J 8 bases short, with 10 bases between. The germline gives CDR1 SGHVS, CDR2 FQNEAQ.

V is TRBV6-2 or TRBV6-3 and J is TRBJ2-1, with D uncertain. Trimming stripped 3 bases from V and 6 bases from J, with 6 bases between. The CDR3 loop spans 12 amino acids. Per the germline V gene, CDR1 is MNHEY and CDR2 is SVGEGT. The CDR3 spells CASSYYSNEQFF. The CDR3 DNA reads as TGTGCCAGCAGTTATTACAGCAATGAGCAGTTCTTC.

This chain connects TRBV27 to TRBJ1-1; maybe TRBD1 (5 bases). Germline CDR1 and CDR2: MNHEY and SMNVEV (reference sequence). The CDR3 contains 13 residues. V was cut by 5 bases and J by 4 bases, with 11 bases left in between. This CDR3 is CASSKGTGTEAFF. As DNA, the CDR3 is TGTGCCAGCAGTAAGGGGACGGGCACTGAAGCTTTCTTT.

J is TRBJ1-2 and V is TRBV6-1; the D gene is possibly TRBD1 (6 bases). V shed 3 bases and J shed 2 bases, with 13 bases lying between them. The CDR3 is 15 residues long. CDR1 MNHNS and CDR2 SASEGT come from the germline V gene. CDR3 sequence reads: CASSDWGLSNYGYTF. The CDR3 nucleotides read TGTGCCAGCAGTGATTGGGGGCTGTCGAACTATGGCTACACCTTC.

This chain uses TRBV13 with TRBJ2-1, with TRBD1 matching 12 bases. Germline CDR1 is PRHDT and CDR2 is FYEKMQ (reference sequence). The V gene end was trimmed by 4 bases and the J gene end by 4 bases; junction bases not matched to a gene: 5. This CDR3 spans 16 amino acids. CDR3 sequence: CASSSRDRGPYNEQFF. The CDR3, as DNA: TGTGCCAGCAGCTCCCGGGACAGGGGGCCGTACAATGAGCAGTTCTTC.

The V and J genes are TRBV30 and TRBJ1-6; D remains unclear. The CDR3 totals 13 residues. Germline V gives CDR1 GTSNPN, CDR2 SVGIG (reference sequence). V was clipped by 1 base and J by 10 bases, with 11 bases between them. The CDR3 coding sequence is TGTGCCTGGAGTGAAGGATCCCCGTCACCCCTCCACTTT. It codes for CAWSEGSPSPLHF.

The V call is TRBV28, the J call TRBJ2-1; 7 bases are shared with TRBD1. Germline CDR1 MDHEN, CDR2 SYDVKM. V shed 10 bases, J shed 7 bases, and the junction held 10 bases outside the gene matches. The length of the CDR3 is 13 residues. The CDR3 is CAIKQGWTNEQFF. The CDR3, as DNA: TGTGCCATAAAACAGGGGTGGACGAATGAGCAGTTCTTC.

The V and J genes are TRBV3-1 (or the pseudogene TRBV3-2) and TRBJ2-7; tentatively, D is TRBD1 (6 bases). Germline V CDR1 and CDR2: LGHDT, YNNKEL (reference sequence). The CDR3 totals 16 residues. Trimming shortened V by 5 bases and J by 3 bases, and 20 bases separated the two germline ends. The DNA of the CDR3 is TGTGCCAGCAGCGAGAACTTCCAGGGGCCTAACTACGAGCAGTACTTC. Amino acids: CASSENFQGPNYEQYF.